This entry concerns a single T cell receptor beta chain. This clonotype was found many times. No cognate antigen has been identified for it. No base quality values were provided; no much bigger clone lies one nucleotide off. V drops 4 bases and J drops 3 bases, leaving 15 bases in between. Reading the germline V gene gives CDR1 LGHNA and CDR2 YSLEER. From cysteine to phenylalanine, the CDR3 is 16 amino acids long. The retained sequence is limited to the CDR3, 48 bases, with the frame set at the first base. Library construction relied on RT-PCR. Sequenced on an Illumina HiSeq 2500. Through fastp at Q25 and MiXCR, TCRdb rebuilt clones from the public reads, retaining in-frame beta chains. Under each unique CDR3 protein, matching rows form one entry showing the most common genes and DNA. In this sample the table shows about 540,000 distinct CDR3 sequences, less than 25% of which occur a single time. Roughly 2.8% of the sample comes from the top ten.

This entry comes from a study of response to subunit inactivated influenza vaccine (dated by TCRdb to the late 2010s). About the full investigation: To follow how T cells responded to a trivalent subunit inactivated influenza vaccine, the researchers relied on deep quantitative profiling of the T cell receptor repertoire.

General conclusions and limits of the study: The authors suggested that each seasonal influenza vaccination may recruit only a limited number of new T cells.

These same data were also listed under a study on T cells expressing NK-cell markers. As the second study states: TCR beta cDNA libraries were made by 5'RACE template switching that added a universal primer site and unique molecular identifiers. In sorted CD3+CD56+NKG2C+, CD3+CD56+NKG2C- and CD3+CD56-NKG2C+ T-cell subsets from several donors, TCR beta-chain repertoires were profiled. Seven of the eight sequenced donors were HCMV-seropositive and one was HCMV-seronegative. To restrict sorting to alphabetaTCR-expressing T cells, an anti-gammadeltaTCR antibody was added in several experiments. In six donors, the dominant CD3+CD56+NKG2C+ clonotypes ranked among the top 10 CD8+ clonotypes, making up roughly 1.0-8% of CD8+ T cells. Those dominant clonotypes were again the most abundant among CD3+CD56-NKG2C+ cells in four donors, at about 28.3-60.1%. Whether the expanded NKG2C-expressing T cell clones were specific for HCMV antigens was left unclear. The study sequenced eight donors, all healthy volunteers chosen at random: three men and five women. HCMV serostatus was determined by detecting HCMV-specific IgG in serum with a commercial ELISA kit. Ficoll density gradient centrifugation was used to isolate peripheral blood mononuclear cells from blood. Magnetic immunoseparation with Miltenyi isolation kits was used to isolate CD4+ and CD8+ T cells from PBMC. Synthesis of cDNA was primed from the TCR beta constant segment and was followed by two consecutive PCR amplification steps. The libraries were sequenced on Illumina HiSeq 2000/2500, MiSeq or NextSeq, producing 2 x 150 bp reads. Reads were demultiplexed and grouped by UMI with MIGEC, and clonotypes were assembled and quantified with MiTCR. Only TCR cDNA sequences supported by at least two reads were kept to exclude erroneous sequences. The tcR package was used for downstream repertoire analysis, and clonotypes were matched across fractions by CDR3 nucleotide sequence plus V segment. VDJmatch was used to annotate antigen specificity against VDJdb, with one amino acid substitution allowed in CDR3.

The source of this sequence is a man aged 45 to 65 who received an inactivated influenza vaccine. Donor details come from another sample of the same person, matched by shared clones. The sequencing used CD4+ T cells sorted from PBMCs, collected approximately 13 days after vaccination. The chain employs TRBV4-3 and TRBJ2-2; the D gene is unclear. The DNA is as follows: TGCGCCAGCAGCCTTGAGTTAGGGTCGGACACCGGGGAGCTGTTTTTT. It is translated as CASSLELGSDTGELFF.